The 30 T cell receptor beta chains in this list originate from one sample, sequenced in a study of CD8 T cells in ankylosing spondylitis. TCRdb reprocessed the 5' RACE reads with MiXCR, giving one entry per CDR3 protein. The table lists hundreds of thousands of distinct CDR3 sequences, 8.2% of them singletons. Sequencing input: blood, either unsorted or a sorted T cell fraction (not recorded which). The receptors shown here come from a female donor with ankylosing spondylitis or in good health (not recorded which).

This clonotype occurred many times. The chain has TRBV5-1 and TRBJ2-2; D not resolved. Looked up from germline, CDR1 is SGHRS and CDR2 is YFSETQ. Trimming removed 0 bases from V and 3 bases from J, with 12 bases in between. The CDR3 has 16 amino acids. The CDR3 reads CASSLDGRTHTGELFF. In nucleotides, the CDR3 is TGCGCCAGCAGCTTGGATGGTAGAACTCACACCGGGGAGCTGTTTTTT.

This clonotype has only a few counts. J is TRBJ1-1 and V is TRBV7-2; possible D gene TRBD1, 5 bases. The CDR3 is 16 amino acids. The V end was cut by 3 bases, the J end by 0 bases, with 14 bases between. Germline V lookup: CDR1 SGHTA, CDR2 FQGNSA. The CDR3 region has the DNA TGTGCCAGCAGCTTCCCTGGGGGAGGGATGAACACTGAAGCTTTCTTT. Protein product: CASSFPGGGMNTEAFF.

The table lists this clonotype with many counts. The chain is built from TRBV6-2 or TRBV6-3 and TRBJ1-5; TRBD1 matches at 7 bases. Germline values: CDR1 MNHEY, CDR2 SVGEGT. Unmatched junction bases numbered 10, after V lost 4 bases and J lost 10 bases. CDR3 length: 14 residues. The CDR3 region has the DNA TGTGCCAGCAGTTTGGACAGGTCCCTAATCCCCCAGCATTTT. It specifies CASSLDRSLIPQHF.

This clonotype has a count of ten or more. The chain links TRBV12-3 or TRBV12-4 to TRBJ2-7; TRBD2 aligns across 7 bases. This CDR3 is built from 15 residues. After removal of 5 bases from V and 2 bases from J, the junction contained 9 bases not matched to a gene. The CDR3 is CASSLSGQTTYEQYF. The CDR3 nucleotides are TGTGCCAGCAGTCTTAGCGGGCAGACGACCTACGAGCAGTACTTC.

This rearrangement joins TRBV6-2 or TRBV6-3 to TRBJ2-7; D call uncertain. This CDR3 is 12 amino acids long. V dropped 8 bases and J dropped 1 base, with 9 bases sitting between them. The V gene's germline CDR1 is MNHEY and CDR2 SVGEGT. The CDR3 DNA is TGTGCCAGCCAAAAGGCGTCCTACGAGCAGTACTTC. It translates to CASQKASYEQYF.

In this sample, this clonotype turned up once. V gene TRBV29-1 combines with J gene TRBJ1-2, with D unclear. V was pared by 3 bases and J by 4 bases, with 9 bases between. The germline CDR1 and CDR2 sequences are SQVTM and ANQGSEA. The CDR3 contains 12 residues. CDR3 DNA sequence: TGCAGCGTTGAGGTGGGCAGCTATGGCTACACCTTC. Protein product: CSVEVGSYGYTF.

This clonotype was recorded many times. The gene calls are TRBV5-1 and TRBJ2-4; 8 positions match TRBD1. Trimming took 5 bases from V and 5 from J; bases not matched to a gene: 6. Germline values: CDR1 SGHRS, CDR2 YFSETQ. This CDR3 is 14 amino acids long. The CDR3 loop is CASSPGGRQNIQYF. The CDR3 region has the DNA TGCGCCAGCAGTCCAGGGGGCCGTCAAAACATTCAGTACTTC.

In this sample, this clonotype turned up many times. The chain combines TRBV6-5 with TRBJ2-1, with TRBD1 as a possible D gene (6 bases). With 0 bases removed from V and 4 bases from J, the gap between germline ends came to 10 bases. CDR1 and CDR2 (germline): MNHEY, SVGAGI. The CDR3 sequence is 15 residues long. The CDR3 region is CASSYSQGSYNEQFF. CDR3 coding DNA: TGTGCCAGCAGTTACTCGCAGGGGTCTTACAATGAGCAGTTCTTC.

Ten or more counts support this clonotype. This chain joins TRBV10-3 and TRBJ2-2; 8 bases are a match to TRBD1. This CDR3 region has 13 residues. J gave up 4 bases and V 10 bases, and 5 bases lay outside the gene matches. Germline V gives CDR1 ENHRY, CDR2 SYGVKD. The CDR3 loop reads CATETGATGELFF. The CDR3 region has the DNA TGTGCCACCGAGACAGGGGCCACCGGGGAGCTGTTTTTT.

This clonotype was picked up many times. The gene calls are TRBV29-1 and TRBJ2-5; tentatively, D is TRBD1 (5 bases). The CDR3 is 12 residues long. V was trimmed by 3 bases and J by 4 bases, leaving 9 bases between them. Per germline, CDR1 SQVTM and CDR2 ANQGSEA. The CDR3 spells CSVEEGVETQYF. The DNA for the CDR3 is TGCAGCGTTGAGGAAGGGGTAGAGACCCAGTACTTC.

The table lists this clonotype with many counts. The V call is TRBV20-1, the J call TRBJ1-5; no clear D gene. Trimming left V 6 bases short and J 4 bases short, with 10 bases between. Germline CDR1 DFQATT, CDR2 SNEGSKA (reference sequence). The CDR3 runs 12 residues. The CDR3 DNA is TGCAGTGCCACGACCGGGAATCAGCCCCAGCATTTT. Its protein product is CSATTGNQPQHF.

There are many counts of this clonotype. The chain uses TRBV20-1 and TRBJ1-1, with 7 bases fitting TRBD1. Germline V gives CDR1 DFQATT, CDR2 SNEGSKA (reference sequence). The length of the CDR3 is 14 residues. After removal of 6 bases from V and 0 bases from J, the junction contained 7 bases not matched to a gene. The CDR3 DNA follows: TGCAGTGCCGAACTCGGGACAGTGAACACTGAAGCTTTCTTT. Its protein product is CSAELGTVNTEAFF.

This clonotype was recorded at least ten times. The rearrangement links TRBV6-6 to TRBJ2-7; D is possibly TRBD1 or TRBD2 (6 bases each). V lost 6 bases and J lost 3, with 12 bases in between. This CDR3 region has 13 residues. The germline gives CDR1 MNHNY, CDR2 SVGAGI (reference sequence). CDR3 sequence: CASREGDNYEQYF. CDR3 DNA sequence: TGTGCCAGCAGGGAGGGGGACAACTACGAGCAGTACTTC.

This clonotype was recorded many times. The chain carries TRBV4-3 and TRBJ2-1; TRBD2 matches 8 bases. Germline lookup yields CDR1 LGHNA and CDR2 YSLEER. The CDR3 has 17 residues. The J segment lost 6 bases and the V segment lost 2 bases, leaving 12 bases of the junction unmatched. Written as DNA, the CDR3 is TGCGCCAGCAGCCAATTAAGCGGGAGCCCGCAGGGCAATGAGCAGTTCTTC. Translating it yields CASSQLSGSPQGNEQFF.

The sample holds many counts of this clonotype. The rearrangement uses TRBV20-1 and TRBJ2-3; a weak D match, TRBD2 (5 bases). The V gene's germline CDR1 is DFQATT and CDR2 SNEGSKA (reference sequence). The CDR3 is 13 amino acids. Trimming pared 5 bases from V and 3 bases from J, leaving 12 bases between. As DNA, the CDR3 is TGCAGTGCTGTGGGCCCGGGGACAGATACGCAGTATTTT. This translates into CSAVGPGTDTQYF.

This clonotype has at least ten counts. J is TRBJ2-7 and V is TRBV4-2; TRBD2 matches 10 bases. The CDR3 is made up of 14 amino acids. The germline V gene encodes CDR1 LGHNA and CDR2 YNFKEQ. Germline trimming cut 5 bases from V and 6 bases from J; bases unmatched to any gene: 7. The CDR3 DNA is TGTGCCAGCAGCTCGGGGGAGCGGGAGGGCGAGCAGTACTTC. This sequence encodes CASSSGEREGEQYF.

CDR3: CASSSSLAGGQETQYF. The DNA of the CDR3 is TGTGCCAGCAGCTCCTCGCTAGCGGGAGGGCAAGAGACCCAGTACTTC. The chain recombines TRBV7-2 with TRBJ2-5; TRBD2 matches 12 bases. The germline CDR1 and CDR2 sequences are SGHTA and FQGNSA. V lost 4 bases and J lost 2; bases outside the gene matches: 5. This CDR3 contains 16 residues.

This clonotype was counted a few times. The chain uses TRBV19 and TRBJ1-3; weak D call: TRBD1 (5 bases). Per the germline V gene, CDR1 is LNHDA and CDR2 is SQIVND (reference sequence). The CDR3 totals 15 residues. V lost 5 bases, J lost 0 bases, and 11 bases lay in between. The chain's CDR3 is CASSVGTGSGNTIYF. The CDR3 coding sequence is TGTGCCAGTAGTGTTGGGACGGGCTCTGGAAACACCATATATTTT.

This clonotype was observed a handful of times. The rearrangement uses TRBV12-5 and TRBJ1-4; D gene ambiguous. Germline CDR1 is LGHNT and CDR2 is FRNRAP. This CDR3 comprises 16 residues. V lost 0 bases to trimming and J lost 10 bases, with 18 bases between them. CDR3 nucleotides: TGTGCTAGTGGTTTGGTATTAGGCAGGACGGGTGGAAAACTGTTTTTT. It specifies CASGLVLGRTGGKLFF.

This clonotype was seen many times. J is TRBJ2-1 and V is TRBV20-1; D call uncertain. The V and J ends lost 3 bases and 0 bases respectively, with 12 bases between them. Germline V CDR1 and CDR2: DFQATT, SNEGSKA (reference sequence). The CDR3 spans 15 residues. Written as DNA, the CDR3 is TGCAGTGCTAGTCCATCCCGGAGCTCCTACAATGAGCAGTTCTTC. Its protein is CSASPSRSSYNEQFF.

This clonotype was picked up many times. As DNA, the CDR3 is TGTGCCTGGAGCGGCGGTAGCACCGGGGAGCTGTTTTTT. Its protein is CAWSGGSTGELFF. This chain joins TRBV30 and TRBJ2-2; D is uncertain. The CDR3 loop spans 13 amino acids. The V gene's germline CDR1 is GTSNPN and CDR2 SVGIG (reference sequence). The germline V and J ends were trimmed by 3 bases and 4 bases, with 9 bases remaining between them.

The chain recombines TRBV7-8 with TRBJ2-6; tentatively, D is TRBD1 (6 bases). There are 15 residues in the CDR3. Trimming took 4 bases from V and 2 from J, leaving 9 bases between them. The germline V gene has CDR1 SGHVS and CDR2 FQNEAQ. As DNA, the CDR3 is TGTGCCAGCAGCTATACAGGGACTGGGGCCAACGTCCTGACTTTC. Its translation is CASSYTGTGANVLTF.

Regarding this clonotype: This may be a read error: a much more frequent sequence differs by one nucleotide. The chain combines TRBV28 with TRBJ2-3, with TRBD2 identical over 9 bases. The CDR3 loop spans 17 amino acids. CDR1 MDHEN and CDR2 SYDVKM come from the germline V gene. CDR3 sequence: CACSIAGASFSTDTQYF. The CDR3 DNA sequence: TGTGCCTGCAGTATAGCGGGAGCCTCCTTTAGCACAGATACGCAGTATTTT.

This clonotype was counted only a few times. This rearrangement joins TRBV14 to TRBJ1-2; 7 bases fit TRBD1. The ends lost 3 bases at V and 4 bases at J; junction bases unmatched: 2. The CDR3 covers 13 residues. Germline lookup yields CDR1 SGHDN and CDR2 FVKESK. CDR3 sequence (DNA): TGTGCCAGCAGCCACCGGACAGGCTATGGCTACACCTTC. Translating gives CASSHRTGYGYTF.

V gene TRBV27 combines with J gene TRBJ1-5; D remains ambiguous. This CDR3 is built from 14 residues. Germline-derived CDR1 and CDR2 are MNHEY and SMNVEV (reference sequence). With 4 bases removed from V and 0 bases from J, the gap between germline ends came to 7 bases. The CDR3 protein is CASSSHSSNQPQHF. The CDR3 region has the DNA TGTGCCAGCAGTTCCCACTCTAGCAATCAGCCCCAGCATTTT.

This clonotype was detected only a few times. The chain combines TRBV11-2 with TRBJ2-3; 8 nucleotides match TRBD2. CDR3 length: 15 residues. Germline V CDR1 and CDR2: SGHAT, FQNNGV. J gave up 4 bases and V 5 bases, and 8 bases lay outside the gene matches. CDR3 region: CASSPRGGRPDTQYF. The CDR3 DNA follows: TGTGCCAGCAGCCCCCGGGGGGGGCGACCAGATACGCAGTATTTT.

This clonotype was picked up many times. This chain joins TRBV5-1 and TRBJ2-5; 11 nucleotides agree with TRBD2. With V trimmed by 4 bases and J by 5 bases, 7 bases remained unmatched. The CDR3 covers 15 residues. Germline CDR1 SGHRS, CDR2 YFSETQ. In DNA form, the CDR3 reads TGCGCCAGCAGCCGTAGCGGGAGGGCCGGGGAGACCCAGTACTTC. The encoded protein is CASSRSGRAGETQYF.

This clonotype was seen many times. The CDR3 DNA is TGCAGTGCTAGAGATCTGGGGAACTATGGCTACACCTTC. Translating it yields CSARDLGNYGYTF. V and J are TRBV20-1 and TRBJ1-2; D is uncertain. The CDR3 has 13 residues. Germline V gene data show CDR1 as DFQATT and CDR2 as SNEGSKA (reference sequence). The V end was cut by 0 bases, the J end by 2 bases, with 7 bases between.

This clonotype has ten or more counts. The rearrangement joins TRBV6-2 or TRBV6-3 to TRBJ2-3; D may match TRBD1 or TRBD2 (6 bases each). The CDR3 has 15 residues. Per the germline V gene, CDR1 is MNHEY and CDR2 is SVGEGT. Trimming pared 6 bases from V and 2 bases from J, leaving 15 bases between. The CDR3 here is CASRGRGVNTDTQYF. Here the CDR3 DNA reads TGTGCCAGCAGAGGAAGGGGGGTAAACACAGATACGCAGTATTTT.

The chain links TRBV7-2 to TRBJ2-3; 8 bases line up with TRBD2. This CDR3 comprises 14 residues. The ends lost 7 bases at V and 3 bases at J; junction bases unmatched: 6. Per germline, CDR1 SGHTA and CDR2 FQGNSA. CDR3 protein: CASTEGGRTDTQYF. The CDR3 region has the DNA TGTGCCAGCACCGAAGGCGGGAGGACAGATACGCAGTATTTT.